The entry below gives a single TCR beta chain sequence along with its context. This sample stems from a study of CD8 T cells in Susac syndrome. The RNA input was about 0.5 to 1 ug, and it was reverse transcribed with random hexamers. TCRdb reprocessed the immunoSEQ multiplex PCR reads with MiXCR, giving one entry per CDR3 protein. Of about 190,000 distinct CDR3 sequences listed, 75% to 95% were seen once; the top ten hold 0.075% to 0.095%. TEMRA cells were FACS-enriched, with CD8+ and CD4+ T cells isolated negatively. The CDR3 has 15 residues. Trimming took 5 bases from V and 6 from J; bases not matched to a gene: 7. Germline lookup yields CDR1 SGHRS and CDR2 YFSETQ.

The source of this sequence is a human donor with Susac syndrome. V usage is TRBV5-1 and J usage is TRBJ1-4, with 10 bases identical to TRBD1. Sequenced material: CD4+ T cells from PBMCs. Written as DNA, the CDR3 is TGCGCCAGCAGAACTCCCGGGACAGGGGATGAAAAACTGTTTTTT. This translates into CASRTPGTGDEKLFF.